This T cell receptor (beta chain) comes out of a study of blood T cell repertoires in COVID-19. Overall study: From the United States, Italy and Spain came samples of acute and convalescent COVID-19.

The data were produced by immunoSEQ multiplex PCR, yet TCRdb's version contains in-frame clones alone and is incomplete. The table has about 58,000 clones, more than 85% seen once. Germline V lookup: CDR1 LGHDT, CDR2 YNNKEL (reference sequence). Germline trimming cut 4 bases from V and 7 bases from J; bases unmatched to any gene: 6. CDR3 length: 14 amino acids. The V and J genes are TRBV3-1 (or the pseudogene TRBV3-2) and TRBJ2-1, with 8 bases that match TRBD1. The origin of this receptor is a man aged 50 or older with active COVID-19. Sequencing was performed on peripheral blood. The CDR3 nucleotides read TGTGCCAGCAGCCCTCGGACAGGGCGGAATGAGCAGTTCTTC. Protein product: CASSPRTGRNEQFF.